Ten or more counts support the clone carrying this TCR beta chain. This entry belongs to a study of Graves' ophthalmopathy and Graves' hyperthyroidism. Amplification targeted the TCR beta CDR3 regions, with RNA transcripts as the source material. HTBI-primed RT-PCR formed the first round, and a multiplex PCR formed the second. In TCRdb, the multiplex PCR reads were re-called with MiXCR into one record per CDR3 protein. This sample has over 650,000 distinct CDR3 sequences; under 50% occur once, and the top ten carry over 2.5%. Trimming pared 6 bases from V and 0 bases from J, leaving 11 bases between. The CDR3 covers 14 residues.

This sequence originates from an adult man with Graves' ophthalmopathy. This rearrangement joins TRBV12-3 or TRBV12-4 to TRBJ1-1, with D perhaps matching TRBD1 (6 bases). Material: peripheral blood. The CDR3 DNA is TGTGCCAGCAGCCGAGGACAGTTGAACACTGAAGCTTTCTTT. Translation gives CASSRGQLNTEAFF.